The sequence of this T cell receptor (beta chain) was determined in a study of cytomegalovirus exposure and HLA in healthy donors. Study-wide results and limits: For most TCR sequences rarity was the rule, although some public TCRs occurred in many donors.

CDR3 length: 14 amino acids. J was trimmed by 4 bases and V by 5 bases; bases with no gene match: 7. Germline-derived CDR1 and CDR2 are PRHDT and FYEKMQ (reference sequence). Separation from the roughly 670-subject first cohort characterized the roughly 120-subject validation cohort, to which the donors belonged. In this sample, this clone turned up once. Its antigen remains unidentified. Profiled with immunoSEQ multiplex PCR; TCRdb holds only in-frame clones, not every one. Counted here are approximately 270,000 clones, roughly 87% occurring once; the ten biggest clones make up about 12%. The V and J genes are TRBV13 and TRBJ2-7; 8 bases map to TRBD1. The clonotype was recovered from a man aged 18 to 30 in good health and CMV-seropositive. Sequencing was carried out using PBMCs. The CDR3, as DNA: TGTGCCAGCAGCCGAATGGACAGGGAATACGAGCAGTACTTC. It codes for CASSRMDREYEQYF. Combining the CDR3 with reference TRBV13 and TRBJ2-7 gives the whole variable domain AAGVIQSPRHLIKEKRETATLKCYPIPRHDTVYWYQQGPGQDPQFLISFYEKMQSDKGSIPDRFSAQQFSDYHSELNMSSLELGDSALYFCASSRMDREYEQYFGPGTRLTVT.